This record concerns one T cell receptor (beta chain) sequence. Its antigen remains unknown. This specimen belongs to a study of T-cell memory formation after mild COVID-19. Using its own MiXCR run on the 5' RACE reads, TCRdb lists one record per CDR3 protein. The sample carries around 250,000 distinct CDR3 sequences, around a tenth recorded once. Trimming took off 3 bases at V and 5 bases at J, with 10 bases between the two ends. The CDR3 runs to 12 residues. Germline V CDR1 and CDR2: DFQATT, SNEGSKA (reference sequence). Study results and limitations: In second-wave clones peaking day 37, SARS-CoV-2 specificity remained unconfirmed.

The source material was PBMCs or a T cell subset sorted from them (not recorded which). V is TRBV20-1 and J is TRBJ1-1; the D gene is possibly TRBD1 (5 bases). The receptor was derived from a man aged 18 to 35 who had mild COVID-19 (a few samples of this study predate the infection). Cell type and time point are not known. The CDR3 DNA reads TGCAGTGCTAGTCTGGGGGATACTGAAGCTTTCTTT. It yields the protein CSASLGDTEAFF.